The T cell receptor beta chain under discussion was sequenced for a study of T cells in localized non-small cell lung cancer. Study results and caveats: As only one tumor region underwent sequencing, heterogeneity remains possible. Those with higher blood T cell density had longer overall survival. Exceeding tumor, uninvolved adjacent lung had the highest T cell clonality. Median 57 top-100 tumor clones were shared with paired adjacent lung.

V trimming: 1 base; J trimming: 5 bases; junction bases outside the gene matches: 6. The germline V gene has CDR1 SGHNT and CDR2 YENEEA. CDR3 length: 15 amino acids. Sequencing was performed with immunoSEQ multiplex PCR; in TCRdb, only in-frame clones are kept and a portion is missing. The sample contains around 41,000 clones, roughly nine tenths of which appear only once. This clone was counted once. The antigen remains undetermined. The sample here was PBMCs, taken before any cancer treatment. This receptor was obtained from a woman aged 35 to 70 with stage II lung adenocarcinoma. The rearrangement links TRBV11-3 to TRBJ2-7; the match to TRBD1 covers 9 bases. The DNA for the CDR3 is TGTGCCAGCAGCTTAGGGACAGGGGCGTGGGACGAGCAGTACTTC. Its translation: CASSLGTGAWDEQYF. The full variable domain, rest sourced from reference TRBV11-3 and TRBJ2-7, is EAGVVQSPRYKIIEKKQPVAFWCNPISGHNTLYWYLQNLGQGPELLIRYENEEAVDDSQLPKDRFSAERLKGVDSTLKIQPAELGDSAVYLCASSLGTGAWDEQYFGPGTRLTVT.